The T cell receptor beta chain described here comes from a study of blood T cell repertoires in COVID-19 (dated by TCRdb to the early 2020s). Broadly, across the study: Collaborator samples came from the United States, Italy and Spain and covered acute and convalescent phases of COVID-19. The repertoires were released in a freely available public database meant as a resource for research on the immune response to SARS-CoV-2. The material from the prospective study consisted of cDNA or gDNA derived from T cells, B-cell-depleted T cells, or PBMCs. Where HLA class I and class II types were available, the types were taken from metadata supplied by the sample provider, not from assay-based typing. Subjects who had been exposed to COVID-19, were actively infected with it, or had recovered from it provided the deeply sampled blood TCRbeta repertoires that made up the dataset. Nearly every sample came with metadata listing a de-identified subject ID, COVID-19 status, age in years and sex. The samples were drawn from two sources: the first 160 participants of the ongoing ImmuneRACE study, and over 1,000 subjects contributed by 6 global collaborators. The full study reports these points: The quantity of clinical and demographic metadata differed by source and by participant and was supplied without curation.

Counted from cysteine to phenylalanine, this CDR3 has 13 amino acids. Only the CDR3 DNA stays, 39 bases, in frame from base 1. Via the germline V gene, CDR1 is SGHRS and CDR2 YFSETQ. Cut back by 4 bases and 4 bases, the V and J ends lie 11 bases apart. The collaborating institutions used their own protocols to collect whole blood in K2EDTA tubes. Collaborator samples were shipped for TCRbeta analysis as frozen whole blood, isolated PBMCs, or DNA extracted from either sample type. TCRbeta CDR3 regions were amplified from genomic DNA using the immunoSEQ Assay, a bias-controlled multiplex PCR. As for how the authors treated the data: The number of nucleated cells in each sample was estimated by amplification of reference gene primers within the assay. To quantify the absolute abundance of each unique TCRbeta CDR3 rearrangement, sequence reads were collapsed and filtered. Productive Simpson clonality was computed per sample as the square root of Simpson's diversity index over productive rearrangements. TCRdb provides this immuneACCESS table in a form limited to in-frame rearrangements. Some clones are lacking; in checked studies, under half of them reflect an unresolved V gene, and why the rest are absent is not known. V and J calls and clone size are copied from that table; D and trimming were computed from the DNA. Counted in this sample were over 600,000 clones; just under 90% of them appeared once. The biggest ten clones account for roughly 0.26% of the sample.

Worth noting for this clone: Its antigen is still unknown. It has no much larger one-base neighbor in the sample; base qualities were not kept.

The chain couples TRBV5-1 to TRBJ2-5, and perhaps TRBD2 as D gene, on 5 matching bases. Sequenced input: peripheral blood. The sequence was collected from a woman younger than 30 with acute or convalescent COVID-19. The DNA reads TGCGCCAGCAGCCGGGAACCGGTAGAGACCCAGTACTTC. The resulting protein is CASSREPVETQYF.